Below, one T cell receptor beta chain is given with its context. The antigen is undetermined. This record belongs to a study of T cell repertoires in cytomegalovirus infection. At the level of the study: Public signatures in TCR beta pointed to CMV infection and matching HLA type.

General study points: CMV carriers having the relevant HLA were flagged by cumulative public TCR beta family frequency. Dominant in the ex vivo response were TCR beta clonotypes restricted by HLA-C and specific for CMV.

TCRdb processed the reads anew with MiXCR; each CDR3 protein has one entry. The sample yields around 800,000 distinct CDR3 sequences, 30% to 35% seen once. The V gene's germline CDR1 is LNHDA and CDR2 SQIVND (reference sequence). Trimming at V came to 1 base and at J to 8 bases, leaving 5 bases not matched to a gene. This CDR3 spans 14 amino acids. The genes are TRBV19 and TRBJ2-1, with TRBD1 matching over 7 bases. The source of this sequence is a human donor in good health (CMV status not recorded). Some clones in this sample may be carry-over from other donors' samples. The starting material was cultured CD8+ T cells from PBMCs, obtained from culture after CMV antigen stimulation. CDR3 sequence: CASSIGQGWDEQFF. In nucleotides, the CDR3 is TGTGCCAGTAGTATAGGACAGGGCTGGGATGAGCAGTTCTTC.